This TCR beta chain was profiled in a study of beta chain features in type 1 diabetes. Germline values: CDR1 MNHNS, CDR2 SASEGT. V was trimmed by 6 bases and J by 4 bases, leaving 12 bases between them. The CDR3 runs 13 residues. Every bit of the isolated RNA underwent reverse transcription, so sequencing read expressed TCRB transcripts. Method: immunoSEQ multiplex PCR; TCRdb's copy keeps in-frame clones and lacks some. The sample holds 300,000 to 350,000 clones, roughly a fifth seen once. The receptor was derived from a young woman in good health. This chain connects TRBV6-1 to TRBJ2-5, with D tentatively TRBD2 (6 bases). The specimen sequenced was naive CD4+ T cells from blood. CDR3: CASRLTSRETQYF. In DNA, the CDR3 is TGTGCCAGCAGGTTGACTAGTCGAGAGACCCAGTACTTC.